The text below deals with one T cell receptor (beta chain). CDR1 MDHEN and CDR2 SYDVKM come from the germline V gene. The CDR3 spans 15 residues. Trimming removed 9 bases at V and 2 bases at J, with 19 bases between. Original data processing: By means of reference gene primer amplification, nucleated cell counts were estimated. Method: immunoSEQ multiplex PCR; TCRdb's copy keeps in-frame clones and lacks some. V, J and clone size reflect that table, while D and trimming were determined from the DNA. Found here are 200,000 to 250,000 clones, around 86% of them singletons; the top ten hold about 5.6%. The sample is drawn from a study of blood T cell repertoires in COVID-19. As for the study in general: The cDNA or gDNA used as material had been derived from T cells, B-cell-depleted T cells, or PBMCs.

Sequenced material: peripheral blood. The rearrangement joins TRBV28 to TRBJ1-1; D is possibly TRBD1 (6 bases). The clonotype comes from a woman aged 70-85 years with COVID-19, enrolled during active disease. This CDR3 reads CARGPRTVFNTEAFF. For the CDR3, the DNA is TGTGCCAGGGGACCCCGGACAGTCTTTAACACTGAAGCTTTCTTT.